The 23 T cell receptor beta chains listed next were all sequenced from one sample in a study of cytomegalovirus exposure and HLA in healthy donors. A multiplex PCR was run with 60 Vbeta primers and 13 Jbeta primers. Profiling relied on immunoSEQ multiplex PCR, and the TCRdb table lists in-frame clones only, not all of them. Here the sample spans roughly 170,000 clones, roughly 78% being singletons. Sequences were obtained from PBMCs. The receptor set was obtained from a woman aged 50 to 65 in good health and CMV-seropositive.

The genes are TRBV12-5 and TRBJ1-2; weak D call: TRBD1 (6 bases). V was cut by 9 bases and J by 4 bases, with 9 bases left in between. Germline CDR1 and CDR2: LGHNT and FRNRAP. The CDR3 runs to 11 residues. The CDR3: CASLGAYGYTF. The CDR3, as DNA: TGTGCTAGCCTGGGGGCCTATGGCTACACCTTC.

This clone appeared a single time. The same CDR3 arises from other DNA sequences in this sample as well. The chain employs TRBV5-1 and TRBJ2-7, with D tentatively TRBD2 (6 bases). V was clipped by 0 bases and J by 3 bases, with 10 bases between them. This CDR3 contains 14 residues. Germline V gene data show CDR1 as SGHRS and CDR2 as YFSETQ. The CDR3 reads CASSLGPGGYEQYF. The DNA for the CDR3 is TGCGCCAGCAGCTTGGGACCCGGGGGCTACGAGCAGTACTTC.

This chain uses TRBV7-9 with TRBJ2-5; D uncertain. The V gene's germline CDR1 is SEHNR and CDR2 FQNEAQ (reference sequence). Trimming left V 5 bases short and J 11 bases short, with 21 bases between. The CDR3 is 14 amino acids. CDR3 residues: CASSATPIKSRQYF. The DNA of the CDR3 is TGTGCCAGCAGCGCCACCCCCATTAAATCGCGGCAGTACTTC.

The chain carries TRBV7-6 and TRBJ1-1, with 8 bases lining up with TRBD1. The CDR3 loop spans 18 amino acids. V trimming: 0 bases; J trimming: 4 bases; junction bases outside the gene matches: 13. Germline CDR1 is SGHVS and CDR2 is FNYEAQ. This chain's CDR3 is CASSLAPAGGVMVTEAFF. The CDR3 DNA is TGTGCCAGCAGCTTAGCGCCAGCAGGGGGCGTGATGGTCACTGAAGCTTTCTTT. The variable domain in full, with the rest retrieved from reference TRBV7-6 and TRBJ1-1, is GAGVSQSPRYKVTKRGQDVALRCDPISGHVSLYWYRQALGQGPEFLTYFNYEAQQDKSGLPNDRFSAERPEGSISTLTIQRTEQRDSAMYRCASSLAPAGGVMVTEAFFGQGTRLTVV.

J is TRBJ2-7 and V is TRBV10-3; 7 positions agree with TRBD1. The CDR3 length is 14 residues. The J segment lost 3 bases and the V segment lost 2 bases, leaving 4 bases of the junction unmatched. Germline CDR1 reads ENHRY; CDR2 reads SYGVKD. In nucleotides, the CDR3 is TGTGCCATCAGTGAGAGGGGGCTTCGCTACGAGCAGTACTTC. It is translated as CAISERGLRYEQYF.

The chain carries TRBV29-1 and TRBJ2-1, with D tentatively TRBD1 (5 bases). The CDR3 spans 12 residues. Trimming removed 6 bases from V and 6 bases from J, with 12 bases in between. Germline loops: CDR1 SQVTM, CDR2 ANQGSEA. DNA of the CDR3: TGCAGCGTCCGCCCAGGGCCCAATGAGCAGTTCTTC. Amino acids: CSVRPGPNEQFF.

As to this clone: Its ends do not fully match the called genes, so a read error is possible. Within the sample, other DNA sequences also encode this same CDR3. The gene calls are TRBV6-6 and TRBJ2-7; 12 positions agree with TRBD1. CDR1 is MNHNY, CDR2 SVGAGI, per germline (reference sequence). The CDR3 length is 14 residues. CDR3 loop: CASSYGTGGDEQYF. CDR3 sequence (DNA): TGTGCCAGCAGTTACGGGACAGGGGGCGACGAGCAGTACTTT.

V is TRBV10-3 and J is TRBJ2-7; 7 bases are a match to TRBD2. V was clipped by 10 bases and J by 4 bases; unmatched bases: 10. This CDR3 contains 13 residues. The germline gives CDR1 ENHRY, CDR2 SYGVKD. In DNA form, the CDR3 reads TGTGCCACCCTAGGGGAGGGTGGGTACGAGCAGTACTTC. Encoded protein: CATLGEGGYEQYF.

The chain combines TRBV11-2 with TRBJ2-1; TRBD1 might be the D (5 bases). The CDR3 has 15 residues. V lost 4 bases, J lost 9 bases, and 19 bases lay in between. CDR1 SGHAT and CDR2 FQNNGV come from the germline V gene. CDR3 amino acids: CASSSPHFQGREQFF. The CDR3 DNA reads TGTGCCAGCAGCTCCCCCCACTTCCAGGGTCGTGAGCAGTTCTTC.

Comments on this clone: Other nucleotide sequences in the sample specify the same CDR3. The V call is TRBV5-6, the J call TRBJ2-7, with 9 bases matching TRBD1. The CDR3 has 14 amino acids. J gave up 6 bases and V 2 bases, and 6 bases lay outside the gene matches. CDR1 and CDR2 (germline): SGHDT, YYEEEE. The CDR3 sequence is CASSFGQGIREQYF. For the CDR3, the DNA is TGTGCCAGCAGCTTCGGACAGGGGATACGCGAGCAGTACTTC. The full variable domain, rest sourced from reference TRBV5-6 and TRBJ2-7, is DAGVTQSPTHLIKTRGQQVTLRCSPKSGHDTVSWYQQALGQGPQFIFQYYEEEERQRGNFPDRFSGHQFPNYSSELNVNALLLGDSALYLCASSFGQGIREQYFGPGTRLTVT.

V usage is TRBV5-6 and J usage is TRBJ1-5; no clear D gene. Germline V gives CDR1 SGHDT, CDR2 YYEEEE. CDR3 length equals 15 residues. Trimming removed 0 bases at V and 0 bases at J, with 7 bases between. The CDR3 nucleotides read TGTGCCAGCAGCTTGGGAGGTTATAGCAATCAGCCCCAGCATTTT. This sequence encodes CASSLGGYSNQPQHF. Variable domain in full (rest from reference TRBV5-6 and TRBJ1-5): DAGVTQSPTHLIKTRGQQVTLRCSPKSGHDTVSWYQQALGQGPQFIFQYYEEEERQRGNFPDRFSGHQFPNYSSELNVNALLLGDSALYLCASSLGGYSNQPQHFGDGTRLSIL.

The chain uses TRBV10-1 and TRBJ2-3; TRBD1 agrees at 7 bases. The germline gives CDR1 WNHNN, CDR2 SYGVQD (reference sequence). The CDR3 is 14 amino acids. Here the CDR3 reads CAAPPRGHADTQYF. Written as DNA, the CDR3 is TGCGCGGCACCCCCGAGGGGGCACGCAGATACGCAGTATTTT.

The CDR3 reads CASSSGQGRYNEQFF. CDR3 sequence (DNA): TGTGCCAGCAGCTCGGGACAGGGAAGATACAATGAGCAGTTCTTC. This rearrangement joins TRBV7-9 to TRBJ2-1, with 9 bases that match TRBD1. CDR3 length equals 15 residues. Looked up from germline, CDR1 is SEHNR and CDR2 is FQNEAQ (reference sequence). Trimming cost V 4 bases and J 4 bases; bases outside gene matches: 5.

The rearrangement joins TRBV9 to TRBJ2-1, with TRBD2 matching 12 bases. CDR1 is SGDLS, CDR2 YYNGEE, per germline. The V segment lost 2 bases and the J segment 0 bases; nucleotides outside the gene matches: 9. The CDR3 loop spans 19 amino acids. CDR3: CASSVSSGGGTSSYNEQFF. The CDR3 nucleotides read TGTGCCAGCAGCGTTTCTAGCGGGGGGGGGACGAGCTCCTACAATGAGCAGTTCTTC.

The rearrangement uses TRBV2 and TRBJ1-6; the D is unclear. The CDR3 covers 16 residues. Looked up from germline, CDR1 is SNHLY and CDR2 is FYNNEI. V lost 6 bases, J lost 9 bases, and 21 bases lay in between. In nucleotides, the CDR3 is TGTGCCAGCAGCCTTATGGACTCGGGTTCGAGTTCACCCCTCCACTTT. Translating it yields CASSLMDSGSSSPLHF.

There are a few counts of this clone. This rearrangement joins TRBV5-6 to TRBJ1-1; a possible D gene is TRBD1 (6 bases). V lost 4 bases, J lost 5 bases, and 18 bases lay in between. This CDR3 is built from 15 residues. The germline V gene encodes CDR1 SGHDT and CDR2 YYEEEE. The CDR3 loop is CASSDYRDWGTEAFF. CDR3 nucleotides: TGTGCCAGCAGCGACTACAGGGATTGGGGGACTGAAGCTTTCTTT. Complete variable domain (other parts from reference TRBV5-6 and TRBJ1-1): DAGVTQSPTHLIKTRGQQVTLRCSPKSGHDTVSWYQQALGQGPQFIFQYYEEEERQRGNFPDRFSGHQFPNYSSELNVNALLLGDSALYLCASSDYRDWGTEAFFGQGTRLTVV.

This clone turned up a few times. The chain recombines TRBV11-3 with TRBJ1-5, with D perhaps TRBD1 (6 bases). The CDR3 runs to 15 residues. The germline V gene encodes CDR1 SGHNT and CDR2 YENEEA. Trimming cost V 2 bases and J 4 bases, with 12 bases left between them. CDR3 DNA sequence: TGTGCCAGCAGCTTAATCGGGACATTTAATCAGCCCCAGCATTTT. Translating gives CASSLIGTFNQPQHF. Filled out from reference TRBV11-3 and TRBJ1-5, the complete variable domain reads EAGVVQSPRYKIIEKKQPVAFWCNPISGHNTLYWYLQNLGQGPELLIRYENEEAVDDSQLPKDRFSAERLKGVDSTLKIQPAELGDSAVYLCASSLIGTFNQPQHFGDGTRLSIL.

This sequence joins TRBV2 and TRBJ2-7; TRBD1 matches at 9 bases. This CDR3 has 15 amino acids. Unmatched junction bases numbered 8, after V lost 6 bases and J lost 2 bases. Germline V gene sequence: CDR1 SNHLY, CDR2 FYNNEI. CDR3 bases: TGTGCCAGCAGCGCGGACAGGGGCCCAACCTACGAGCAGTACTTC. The encoded protein is CASSADRGPTYEQYF.

The J gene is TRBJ1-4, the V gene TRBV4-2; D is ambiguous. The CDR3 loop spans 14 amino acids. The germline V gene encodes CDR1 LGHNA and CDR2 YNFKEQ. V was pared by 4 bases and J by 8 bases, with 14 bases between. DNA for the CDR3: TGTGCCAGCAGCCCCGAGCCTAGCGGGGAAAAACTGTTTTTT. Amino acid sequence: CASSPEPSGEKLFF.

The CDR3 DNA is TGTGCCAGCAGAATCCGGACAGGCAAAGGTCACTACGAGCAGTACTTC. This translates into CASRIRTGKGHYEQYF. The chain couples TRBV13 to TRBJ2-7; 7 bases align to TRBD1. There are 16 residues in the CDR3. V was pared by 6 bases and J by 3 bases, with 14 bases of the junction left unmatched. Germline values: CDR1 PRHDT, CDR2 FYEKMQ (reference sequence).

V gene TRBV4-1 combines with J gene TRBJ2-5; 11 bases are a match to TRBD2. V dropped 0 bases and J dropped 5; count of bases not matched to a gene: 5. The CDR3 loop spans 16 amino acids. The V gene's germline CDR1 is MGHRA and CDR2 YSYEKL. The CDR3 region is CASSQDLAGGRETQYF. In DNA form, the CDR3 reads TGCGCCAGCAGCCAAGATCTAGCGGGGGGCCGGGAGACCCAGTACTTC.

This clone came up once. The chain joins TRBV15 to TRBJ1-3; a weak D match, TRBD1 (6 bases). The CDR3 is 15 amino acids. Per germline, CDR1 LNHNV and CDR2 YYDKDF (reference sequence). The ends were cut back, 4 bases at V and 7 bases at J, with 17 bases in the middle. Here the CDR3 DNA reads TGTGCCACCAGCAACTCACAGGGAATCTGGAACACCATATATTTT. Translated: CATSNSQGIWNTIYF.

This clone was recorded a few times. The chain couples TRBV7-2 to TRBJ2-1, with D hard to call. Germline V lookup: CDR1 SGHTA, CDR2 FQGNSA. V lost 1 base and J 13 bases, leaving 11 bases between the germline ends. The CDR3 has 12 residues. The CDR3 region is CASSLVLTVQFF. The CDR3 bases are TGTGCCAGCAGCTTAGTTCTAACAGTTCAGTTCTTC.